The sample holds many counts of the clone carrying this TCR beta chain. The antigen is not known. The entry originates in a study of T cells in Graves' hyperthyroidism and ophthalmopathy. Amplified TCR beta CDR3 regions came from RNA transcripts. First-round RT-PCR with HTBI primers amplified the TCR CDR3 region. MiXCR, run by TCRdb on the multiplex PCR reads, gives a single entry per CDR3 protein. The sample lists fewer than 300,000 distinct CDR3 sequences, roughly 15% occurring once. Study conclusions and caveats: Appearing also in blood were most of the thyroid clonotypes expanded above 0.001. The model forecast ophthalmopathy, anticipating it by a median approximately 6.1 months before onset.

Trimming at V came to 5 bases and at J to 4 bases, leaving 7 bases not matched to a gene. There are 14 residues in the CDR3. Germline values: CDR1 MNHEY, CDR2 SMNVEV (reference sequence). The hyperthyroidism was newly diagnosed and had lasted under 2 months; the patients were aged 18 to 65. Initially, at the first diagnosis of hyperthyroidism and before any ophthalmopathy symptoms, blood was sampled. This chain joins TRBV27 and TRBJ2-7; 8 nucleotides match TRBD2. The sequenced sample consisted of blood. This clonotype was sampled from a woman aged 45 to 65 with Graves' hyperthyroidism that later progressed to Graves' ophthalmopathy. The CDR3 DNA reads TGTGCCAGCAGTAAAATGACTAGCGTTTACGAGCAGTACTTC. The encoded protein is CASSKMTSVYEQYF.